The rows below give T cell receptor beta chains drawn from one sample of a study of control samples from healthy donors and cancer patients. Repertoires were generated with immunoSEQ multiplex PCR, while TCRdb's copy carries only in-frame clones and drops some. The table has 60,000 to 85,000 clones, 85% to 95% seen once. Sequences were obtained from blood. The receptor set was obtained from a woman in her sixties in good health. Each CDR3 is given with its conserved first and last residue. Fields, in order: V gene, clone size, D gene, J gene, CDR3 protein, CDR3 DNA. The D gene is left open where the match is weak. Size is stated for part of the rows, as once, few or many counts, or as a class when the clone is expanded.

v_gene: TRBV3-1/TRBV3-2; abundance: -; d_gene: -; j_gene: TRBJ1-5; CDR3aa: CASSQDPGSNQPQHF; CDR3nt: TGTGCCAGCAGCCAAGATCCCGGAAGCAATCAGCCCCAGCATTTT
v_gene: TRBV5-1; abundance: -; d_gene: -; j_gene: TRBJ1-2; CDR3aa: CASSRVDSYGYTF; CDR3nt: TGCGCCAGCAGCCGCGTTGACAGCTATGGCTACACCTTC
v_gene: TRBV5-6; abundance: -; d_gene: -; j_gene: TRBJ1-5; CDR3aa: CASRSRVGSNQPQHF; CDR3nt: TGTGCCAGCAGATCCAGGGTAGGCAGCAATCAGCCCCAGCATTTT
v_gene: TRBV25-1; abundance: once; d_gene: TRBD2; j_gene: TRBJ2-2; CDR3aa: CASSEPSGRASTNGELFF; CDR3nt: TGTGCCAGCAGTGAGCCTAGCGGGAGGGCCTCCACGAACGGGGAGCTGTTTTTT
v_gene: TRBV2; abundance: -; d_gene: TRBD1; j_gene: TRBJ2-1; CDR3aa: CASSEEGTGGDEQFF; CDR3nt: TGTGCCAGCAGTGAAGAGGGGACAGGGGGGGATGAGCAGTTCTTC
v_gene: TRBV27; abundance: -; d_gene: TRBD1; j_gene: TRBJ1-2; CDR3aa: CASSLLAGGDDGYTF; CDR3nt: TGTGCCAGCAGTTTATTAGCAGGGGGCGATGATGGCTACACCTTC
v_gene: TRBV7-9; abundance: -; d_gene: -; j_gene: TRBJ2-3; CDR3aa: CASSPGSFGTQYF; CDR3nt: TGTGCCAGCAGCCCCGGATCGTTCGGTACGCAGTATTTT
v_gene: TRBV19; abundance: -; d_gene: -; j_gene: TRBJ1-1; CDR3aa: CASGLGQGSTEAFF; CDR3nt: TGTGCCAGTGGCCTAGGGCAGGGGAGCACTGAAGCTTTCTTT
v_gene: TRBV4-1; abundance: large; d_gene: -; j_gene: TRBJ2-5; CDR3aa: CASSPEDSPRETQYF; CDR3nt: TGCGCCAGCAGCCCGGAGGACTCTCCAAGGGAGACCCAGTACTTC
v_gene: TRBV10-3; abundance: -; d_gene: -; j_gene: TRBJ1-2; CDR3aa: CAISESVPNYGYTF; CDR3nt: TGTGCCATCAGTGAGTCGGTACCTAACTATGGCTACACCTTC